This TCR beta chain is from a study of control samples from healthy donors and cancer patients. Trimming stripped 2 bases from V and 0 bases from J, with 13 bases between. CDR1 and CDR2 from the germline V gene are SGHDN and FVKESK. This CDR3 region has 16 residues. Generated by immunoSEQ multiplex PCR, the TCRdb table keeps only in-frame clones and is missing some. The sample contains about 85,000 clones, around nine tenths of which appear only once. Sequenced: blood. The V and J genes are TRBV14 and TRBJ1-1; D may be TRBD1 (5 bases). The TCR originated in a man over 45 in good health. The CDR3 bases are TGTGCCAGCAGCCAACAGGGACCGGTTTTGAACACTGAAGCTTTCTTT. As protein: CASSQQGPVLNTEAFF. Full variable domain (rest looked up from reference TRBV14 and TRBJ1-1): EAGVTQFPSHSVIEKGQTVTLRCDPISGHDNLYWYRRVMGKEIKFLLHFVKESKQDESGMPNNRFLAERTGGTYSTLKVQPAELEDSGVYFCASSQQGPVLNTEAFFGQGTRLTVV.